The 19 T cell receptor beta chains below all came from one sample that was sequenced in a study of shared T cell receptors in the human thymus. Sequencing used immunoSEQ multiplex PCR; TCRdb keeps in-frame clones, though not all of them. The table has just under 550,000 clones, about 80% seen once. These same data were also listed under a study on human thymus T cells.

Sequencing was performed on thymocytes. All receptors derive from a boy younger than two with a congenital heart defect.

This clone has a single count. CDR3 coding DNA: TGTGCCAGCAGGGGCCGGGACAGGGGCGAGCAGTACTTC. It specifies CASRGRDRGEQYF. The chain links TRBV27 to TRBJ2-7; 10 positions agree with TRBD1. Germline assignment: CDR1 MNHEY and CDR2 SMNVEV (reference sequence). V lost 6 bases and J lost 6; bases outside the gene matches: 5. This CDR3 spans 13 amino acids.

J is TRBJ2-1 and V is TRBV28, with 13 positions matching TRBD2. V trimming: 7 bases; J trimming: 5 bases; junction bases outside the gene matches: 5. The CDR3 consists of 15 residues. Per the germline V gene, CDR1 is MDHEN and CDR2 is SYDVKM. This CDR3 reads CASKKGTSGNNEQFF. CDR3 nucleotide sequence: TGTGCCAGCAAAAAAGGGACTAGCGGGAACAATGAGCAGTTCTTC.

This rearrangement joins TRBV12-5 to TRBJ2-2, with TRBD2 as a possible D gene (5 bases). The CDR3 covers 15 residues. Trimming removed 5 bases from V and 0 bases from J, with 10 bases in between. Germline V gene data show CDR1 as LGHNT and CDR2 as FRNRAP. The DNA for the CDR3 is TGTGCTAGTGGTACCGGACTCACGAACACCGGGGAGCTGTTTTTT. Amino acids: CASGTGLTNTGELFF.

A few counts support this clone. This chain joins TRBV28 and TRBJ1-2; no clear D. The CDR3 spans 15 residues. Germline V gene sequence: CDR1 MDHEN, CDR2 SYDVKM. V lost 2 bases to trimming and J lost 2 bases, with 12 bases between them. The CDR3 nucleotides read TGTGCCAGCAGTTTAATCTCTGAGATCAACTATGGCTACACCTTC. Residues: CASSLISEINYGYTF.

V usage is TRBV6-5 and J usage is TRBJ2-7, with 14 bases identical to TRBD2. The length of the CDR3 is 14 residues. Germline V lookup: CDR1 MNHEY, CDR2 SVGAGI. V was pared by 6 bases and J by 5 bases, with 3 bases of the junction left unmatched. The CDR3 bases are TGTGCCAGCAGCAGACTAGCGGGAGGGGACGAGCAGTACTTC. Amino acids: CASSRLAGGDEQYF.

The rearrangement uses TRBV7-8 and TRBJ1-3, with TRBD1 as a possible D gene (5 bases). Germline CDR1 SGHVS, CDR2 FQNEAQ. The CDR3 length is 17 residues. Trimming cost V 5 bases and J 1 base, with 18 bases left between them. The CDR3 protein is CASSLARGAGSGNTIYF. CDR3 in DNA: TGTGCCAGCAGCCTTGCTCGGGGCGCGGGGTCTGGAAACACCATATATTTT.

The chain carries TRBV14 and TRBJ2-1, with a possible D match to TRBD2 (6 bases). Per the germline V gene, CDR1 is SGHDN and CDR2 is FVKESK. The CDR3 covers 18 residues. Trimming pared 0 bases from V and 6 bases from J, leaving 21 bases between. The CDR3 nucleotides read TGTGCCAGCAGCCAAGATGATCCCCAAGGGCTAGCGCGCAATGAGCAGTTCTTC. Protein product: CASSQDDPQGLARNEQFF.

As DNA, the CDR3 is TGTGCCAGCAGCTTGCGGCGGGGGCACAACCGACCCTACGAGCAGTACTTC. As protein: CASSLRRGHNRPYEQYF. The chain joins TRBV5-6 to TRBJ2-7; a weak D match, TRBD2 (7 bases). CDR1 and CDR2 from the germline V gene are SGHDT and YYEEEE. The CDR3 sequence is 17 residues long. Trimming pared 1 base from V and 2 bases from J, leaving 19 bases between.

This chain joins TRBV7-9 and TRBJ2-5; weak D call: TRBD1 (6 bases). Germline V lookup: CDR1 SEHNR, CDR2 FQNEAQ (reference sequence). The CDR3 extends over 13 amino acids. Trimming took 6 bases from V and 0 from J, leaving 8 bases between them. CDR3 bases: TGTGCCAGCAGAAGGGGGAACCAAGAGACCCAGTACTTC. Translation gives CASRRGNQETQYF.

The gene calls are TRBV11-2 and TRBJ2-3, with 11 positions matching TRBD2. The length of the CDR3 is 16 residues. From germline, CDR1 is SGHAT and CDR2 FQNNGV. V lost 5 bases, J lost 2 bases, and 6 bases stayed unmatched. CDR3 region: CASSTQLAGVTDTQYF. In nucleotides, the CDR3 is TGTGCCAGCAGCACACAACTAGCGGGAGTCACAGATACGCAGTATTTT.

This chain connects TRBV28 to TRBJ2-3; 9 bases fit TRBD1. The V gene end was trimmed by 0 bases and the J gene end by 1 base; junction bases not matched to a gene: 11. The germline V gene has CDR1 MDHEN and CDR2 SYDVKM. The CDR3 is 19 residues long. This CDR3 is CASSLCHTPGQGRTDTQYF. For the CDR3, the DNA is TGTGCCAGCAGTTTATGCCATACCCCGGGACAGGGACGCACAGATACGCAGTATTTT.

A word on this clone: The sample holds other DNA sequences that translate to the same CDR3. This rearrangement joins TRBV7-9 to TRBJ2-7; TRBD1 is a possible D gene (6 bases). Germline assignment: CDR1 SEHNR and CDR2 FQNEAQ (reference sequence). V lost 5 bases and J lost 3, with 8 bases in between. The CDR3 spans 12 residues. The DNA of the CDR3 is TGTGCCAGCAGCCAACAGGGCTACGAGCAGTACTTC. Its protein product is CASSQQGYEQYF.

This chain joins TRBV12-5 and TRBJ2-5; 10 positions match TRBD1. The end of the DNA fits TRBJ2-7 better, so the J call may be wrong. The CDR3 contains 16 residues. The germline V gene encodes CDR1 LGHNT and CDR2 FRNRAP. This CDR3 reads CASGPGTGAPVGEQYF. In DNA, the CDR3 is TGTGCTAGTGGTCCCGGGACAGGGGCCCCAGTCGGCGAGCAGTACTTC.

This chain connects TRBV30 to TRBJ2-4, with a tentative D call TRBD1 (5 bases). The ends were cut back, 0 bases at V and 12 bases at J, with 15 bases in the middle. CDR3 length: 13 amino acids. Germline CDR1 is GTSNPN and CDR2 is SVGIG (reference sequence). CDR3 nucleotides: TGTGCCTGGAGTGTACCCCCAGGGTTGTCTCAGTACTTC. Amino acid sequence: CAWSVPPGLSQYF. The variable domain in full, with the rest retrieved from reference TRBV30 and TRBJ2-4, is SQTIHQWPATLVQPVGSPLSLECTVEGTSNPNLYWYRQAAGRGLQLLFYSVGIGQISSEVPQNLSASRPQDRQFILSSKKLLLSDSGFYLCAWSVPPGLSQYFGAGTRLSVL.

This chain links TRBV9 with TRBJ2-1, with TRBD2 as a possible D gene (5 bases). CDR1 is SGDLS, CDR2 YYNGEE, per germline. CDR3 length: 13 amino acids. Trimming removed 0 bases from V and 8 bases from J, with 9 bases in between. The CDR3 DNA is TGTGCCAGCAGCGTAGGGGGAGACTATGAGCAGTTCTTC. This codes for CASSVGGDYEQFF. Supplemented by reference TRBV9 and TRBJ2-1, the full variable domain reads DSGVTQTPKHLITATGQRVTLRCSPRSGDLSVYWYQQSLDQGLQFLIQYYNGEERAKGNILERFSAQQFPDLHSELNLSSLELGDSALYFCASSVGGDYEQFFGPGTRLTVL.

The genes are TRBV29-1 and TRBJ2-6; D is possibly TRBD1 (5 bases). Germline lookup yields CDR1 SQVTM and CDR2 ANQGSEA. V dropped 6 bases and J dropped 2 bases, with 14 bases sitting between them. There are 15 residues in the CDR3. The CDR3 loop is CSVDIIPAGANVLTF. The CDR3 DNA sequence: TGCAGCGTGGACATTATCCCTGCTGGGGCCAACGTCCTGACTTTC.

This rearrangement joins TRBV5-5 to TRBJ2-3; 11 bases map to TRBD2. The CDR3 has 17 residues. Looked up from germline, CDR1 is SGHKS and CDR2 is YYEKEE (reference sequence). Trimming cost V 4 bases and J 4 bases; bases outside gene matches: 11. The CDR3 DNA follows: TGTGCCAGCAGCCGTACCCGACTAGCGGGAAAGGCAGATACGCAGTATTTT. It yields the protein CASSRTRLAGKADTQYF.

This clone was found once. CDR3 protein: CASSPPPGVDTGELFF. The CDR3, as DNA: TGTGCCAGTAGTCCTCCGCCGGGAGTGGACACCGGGGAGCTGTTTTTT. This chain connects TRBV19 to TRBJ2-2; D might be TRBD2 (6 bases). Germline CDR1 is LNHDA and CDR2 is SQIVND (reference sequence). With 5 bases removed from V and 3 bases from J, the gap between germline ends came to 16 bases. The CDR3 consists of 16 residues.

The chain has TRBV27 and TRBJ1-5; D ambiguous. CDR3 size: 13 residues. Trimming pared 2 bases from V and 4 bases from J, leaving 6 bases between. CDR1 and CDR2 (germline): MNHEY, SMNVEV (reference sequence). CDR3 loop: CASSLTENQPQHF. The CDR3 bases are TGTGCCAGCAGTTTAACGGAGAATCAGCCCCAGCATTTT.